A single sample gave rise to the 31 T cell receptor beta chains below, sequenced in a study of Graves' ophthalmopathy and Graves' hyperthyroidism. RNA transcripts provided the template for amplifying TCR beta CDR3 regions. Second-round multiplex PCR followed a first-round RT-PCR using HTBI primers. TCRdb reprocessed the multiplex PCR reads via MiXCR and lists one record per CDR3 protein. This sample yields 600,000 to 650,000 distinct CDR3 sequences, of which over 20% are seen a single time; around 6.5% belongs to the top ten. Sequencing input: peripheral blood. These receptors came from a woman aged 18-35 years with stable Graves' hyperthyroidism. Some clones in this sample may be carry-over from other donors' samples.

The rearrangement links TRBV6-1 to TRBJ2-7; possible D gene TRBD1, 6 bases. CDR1 and CDR2 from the germline V gene are MNHNS and SASEGT. Deletions cut 8 bases from V and 2 bases from J, with 22 bases between. The CDR3 is made up of 16 amino acids. This CDR3 is CASPGPFLDRTYEQYF. The CDR3 DNA is TGTGCCAGCCCAGGCCCCTTCTTAGACAGGACCTACGAGCAGTACTTC.

This clonotype was detected only a few times. V is TRBV11-2 and J is TRBJ1-6; perhaps TRBD1 as D (5 bases). This CDR3 comprises 17 residues. Germline CDR1 is SGHAT and CDR2 is FQNNGV. Deletions cut 3 bases from V and 4 bases from J, with 16 bases between. The DNA for the CDR3 is TGTGCCAGCAGCTTCTCCTCGGGGGAGGTTTATAATTCACCCCTCCACTTT. Amino acids: CASSFSSGEVYNSPLHF. Full variable domain (remainder filled in from reference TRBV11-2 and TRBJ1-6): EAGVAQSPRYKIIEKRQSVAFWCNPISGHATLYWYQQILGQGPKLLIQFQNNGVVDDSQLPKDRFSAERLKGVDSTLKIQPAKLEDSAVYLCASSFSSGEVYNSPLHFGNGTRLTVT.

In its sample, this clonotype was seen many times. The chain has TRBV6-2 or TRBV6-3 and TRBJ2-7, with 9 bases identical to TRBD2. Germline V gene data show CDR1 as MNHEY and CDR2 as SVGEGT. CDR3 length: 13 amino acids. The junction had 6 bases not matched to a gene; V was cut back by 6 bases and J by 6 bases. DNA for the CDR3: TGTGCCAGCAGGGCGGGAGGGACGGGCGAGCAGTACTTC. Translated: CASRAGGTGEQYF.

The chain employs TRBV29-1 and TRBJ1-2; maybe TRBD1 (6 bases). Germline CDR1 and CDR2: SQVTM and ANQGSEA. With 4 bases removed from V and 6 bases from J, the gap between germline ends came to 15 bases. CDR3 length: 13 amino acids. The CDR3 region has the DNA TGCAGCGTTGCCCCACGGGGGCGGGATGGCTACACCTTC. Protein product: CSVAPRGRDGYTF.

The sample holds many counts of this clonotype. The rearrangement uses TRBV12-3 or TRBV12-4 and TRBJ1-3; the match to TRBD1 covers 7 bases. The CDR3 loop spans 14 amino acids. V lost 7 bases to trimming and J lost 0 bases; unmatched junction nucleotides: 3. CDR3 protein: CASTRDSSGNTIYF. CDR3 bases: TGTGCCAGCACCCGGGACAGCTCTGGAAACACCATATATTTT.

This clonotype was counted only a few times. The V gene is TRBV28, the J gene TRBJ1-6; D perhaps matches TRBD1 (6 bases). Deletions cut 4 bases from V and 8 bases from J, with 15 bases between. The CDR3 extends over 15 amino acids. The V gene's germline CDR1 is MDHEN and CDR2 SYDVKM. The CDR3 DNA sequence: TGTGCCAGCAGTTCCACAGGGTTGAGGCATTCACCCCTCCACTTT. Protein product: CASSSTGLRHSPLHF.

The chain recombines TRBV24-1 with TRBJ2-5; 10 nucleotides agree with TRBD1. V trimming: 3 bases; J trimming: 12 bases; junction bases outside the gene matches: 12. This CDR3 is built from 15 residues. Germline CDR1 reads KGHDR; CDR2 reads SFDVKD. The CDR3 loop is CATSDPTGGREAEYF. CDR3 DNA: TGTGCCACCAGTGATCCGACAGGGGGCAGGGAGGCCGAGTACTTC.

This chain links TRBV27 with TRBJ2-1; D not certain. Germline CDR1 MNHEY, CDR2 SMNVEV (reference sequence). CDR3 length: 13 residues. V lost 6 bases, J lost 6 bases, and 12 bases lay in between. The CDR3 region is CASSLRVVNEQFF. DNA for the CDR3: TGTGCCAGCAGCCTAAGGGTTGTCAATGAGCAGTTCTTC.

This clonotype showed up many times. The chain joins TRBV5-1 to TRBJ2-7; possibly TRBD1 or TRBD2 for D (5 bases each). From germline, CDR1 is SGHRS and CDR2 YFSETQ. CDR3 length: 15 amino acids. V dropped 4 bases and J dropped 4 bases, with 18 bases sitting between them. The DNA of the CDR3 is TGCGCCAGCAGCACGGGGACGGCATTGATTTACGAGCAGTACTTC. Translation gives CASSTGTALIYEQYF.

At least ten counts were recorded for this clonotype. The V and J genes are TRBV7-9 and TRBJ1-1; D is undetermined. Germline CDR1 and CDR2: SEHNR and FQNEAQ (reference sequence). CDR3 length: 13 residues. V was trimmed by 1 base and J by 11 bases, leaving 14 bases between them. The CDR3 DNA reads TGTGCCAGCAGCTTAGGGGATCATAAAAGGGCTTTCTTT. This codes for CASSLGDHKRAFF.

This clonotype was picked up many times. J is TRBJ1-5 and V is TRBV12-3 or TRBV12-4; D call uncertain. The CDR3 length is 13 residues. The CDR3 DNA is TGTACCACCCGGGGTGGCGGCAATCAGCCCCAGCATTTT. It codes for CTTRGGGNQPQHF.

The chain carries TRBV4-1 and TRBJ2-7; D gene unclear. Germline V gives CDR1 MGHRA, CDR2 YSYEKL. The CDR3 has 15 residues. V lost 4 bases, J lost 0 bases, and 13 bases lay in between. The DNA of the CDR3 is TGCGCCAGCAGCCCAACGACTTTTAGCTCCTACGAGCAGTACTTC. Amino acid sequence: CASSPTTFSSYEQYF.

In this sample, this clonotype turned up many times. This rearrangement joins TRBV20-1 to TRBJ1-1; maybe TRBD1 (5 bases). V lost 1 base and J 1 base, leaving 10 bases between the germline ends. Germline lookup yields CDR1 DFQATT and CDR2 SNEGSKA (reference sequence). This CDR3 has 14 residues. The CDR3 reads CSARAGTENTEAFF. The CDR3 coding sequence is TGCAGTGCTAGAGCCGGGACGGAGAACACTGAAGCTTTCTTT.

V gene TRBV20-1 combines with J gene TRBJ1-2, with 8 bases that match TRBD1. From germline, CDR1 is DFQATT and CDR2 SNEGSKA (reference sequence). The CDR3 loop spans 15 amino acids. J was trimmed by 4 bases and V by 0 bases; bases with no gene match: 7. CDR3 region: CSAREGGTGGYGYTF. The CDR3 coding sequence is TGCAGTGCTAGAGAAGGGGGTACAGGGGGCTATGGCTACACCTTC.

CDR3 sequence (DNA): TGCGCCAGCAGGGGACCCGGGACAGAATTTACCTACGAGCAGTACTTC. It specifies CASRGPGTEFTYEQYF. This chain joins TRBV5-1 and TRBJ2-7; 7 nucleotides agree with TRBD1. Trimming cost V 5 bases and J 2 bases; bases outside gene matches: 13. This CDR3 contains 16 residues. The germline gives CDR1 SGHRS, CDR2 YFSETQ.

V gene TRBV28 combines with J gene TRBJ1-1, with D possibly being TRBD1 (6 bases). Per the germline V gene, CDR1 is MDHEN and CDR2 is SYDVKM. The CDR3 extends over 14 amino acids. V was pared by 3 bases and J by 4 bases, with 12 bases between. CDR3 sequence: CASSFRGAGTEAFF. The DNA of the CDR3 is TGTGCCAGCAGTTTTCGGGGGGCTGGCACTGAAGCTTTCTTT.

The chain has TRBV28 and TRBJ2-7, with 11 positions matching TRBD2. In germline, CDR1 is MDHEN, CDR2 SYDVKM. V gave up 6 bases and J gave up 5 bases; unmatched junction bases: 3. This CDR3 contains 13 residues. CDR3 sequence reads: CASRVAGGNEQYF. The DNA for the CDR3 is TGTGCCAGCAGAGTAGCGGGAGGGAACGAGCAGTACTTC.

This clonotype was seen repeatedly, ten times or more. The chain joins TRBV7-2 to TRBJ1-6; maybe TRBD1 (6 bases). V was clipped by 1 base and J by 4 bases, with 8 bases between them. The CDR3 covers 15 residues. CDR1 SGHTA and CDR2 FQGNSA come from the germline V gene. The CDR3, as DNA: TGTGCCAGCAGCTTAGTAGGACAGTATAATTCACCCCTCCACTTT. Residues: CASSLVGQYNSPLHF. Full variable domain (remainder filled in from reference TRBV7-2 and TRBJ1-6): GAGVSQSPSNKVTEKGKDVELRCDPISGHTALYWYRQSLGQGLEFLIYFQGNSAPDKSGLPSDRFSAERTGGSVSTLTIQRTQQEDSAVYLCASSLVGQYNSPLHFGNGTRLTVT.

In this sample, this clonotype turned up many times. The chain couples TRBV6-1 to TRBJ1-5; D is unresolved. This CDR3 is built from 12 residues. Germline-derived CDR1 and CDR2 are MNHNS and SASEGT. Trimming took off 6 bases at V and 5 bases at J, with 8 bases between the two ends. The CDR3, as DNA: TGTGCCAGCAGCCAGAACTATCAGCCCCAGCATTTT. It translates to CASSQNYQPQHF.

This clonotype was seen many times. The gene calls are TRBV4-2 and TRBJ1-1; a possible D gene is TRBD1 (6 bases). The germline V gene encodes CDR1 LGHNA and CDR2 YNFKEQ. The CDR3 is 14 residues long. Deletions cut 2 bases from V and 6 bases from J, with 13 bases between. Here the CDR3 DNA reads TGTGCCAGCAGCCAATACCGGGGGACACCTGAAGCTTTCTTT. It translates to CASSQYRGTPEAFF.

This clonotype was observed at least ten times. The V call is TRBV27, the J call TRBJ2-7; D not certain. The CDR3 covers 15 residues. The V gene's germline CDR1 is MNHEY and CDR2 SMNVEV (reference sequence). V was shortened by 0 bases and J by 6 bases, with 15 bases between the two germline ends. Here the CDR3 reads CASSLSLDGTIEQYF. The CDR3 nucleotides are TGTGCCAGCAGTTTATCCCTGGACGGAACAATCGAGCAGTACTTC.

This clonotype came up many times. J is TRBJ2-2 and V is TRBV15; D might be TRBD1 (6 bases). The ends were cut back, 3 bases at V and 0 bases at J, with 11 bases in the middle. Germline lookup yields CDR1 LNHNV and CDR2 YYDKDF (reference sequence). The CDR3 runs 16 residues. CDR3 residues: CATSRLGHANTGELFF. The CDR3 DNA sequence: TGTGCCACCAGCAGGTTGGGACACGCGAACACCGGGGAGCTGTTTTTT.

The V gene is TRBV6-5, the J gene TRBJ1-6; D perhaps matches TRBD1 (5 bases). V was cut by 1 base and J by 7 bases, with 11 bases left in between. The germline V gene has CDR1 MNHEY and CDR2 SVGAGI. The CDR3 runs to 15 residues. The DNA for the CDR3 is TGTGCCAGCAGTTACTACTACGGGGGGAATTCACCCCTCCACTTT. Residues: CASSYYYGGNSPLHF.

The sample holds many counts of this clonotype. This chain uses TRBV12-3 or TRBV12-4 with TRBJ1-1; possibly TRBD1 for D (5 bases). This CDR3 has 15 residues. Trimming took off 6 bases at V and 0 bases at J, with 14 bases between the two ends. This CDR3 reads CASRGDRTLNTEAFF. In DNA form, the CDR3 reads TGTGCCAGCAGAGGGGACCGCACATTGAACACTGAAGCTTTCTTT.

This clonotype was found many times. This sequence joins TRBV2 and TRBJ1-2; 7 nucleotides line up with TRBD1. CDR3 length: 14 amino acids. J gave up 7 bases and V 3 bases, and 8 bases lay outside the gene matches. Germline V lookup: CDR1 SNHLY, CDR2 FYNNEI. The CDR3 DNA sequence: TGTGCCAGCAGTGACGTCACGACAGGGTTTGGCTACACCTTC. It encodes CASSDVTTGFGYTF.

There are many counts of this clonotype. The DNA for the CDR3 is TGTGCCAGCAGTGGGACGGTCTACGAGCAGTACTTC. Protein product: CASSGTVYEQYF. The V call is TRBV28, the J call TRBJ2-7; the D call may be TRBD1 or TRBD2 (5 bases each). This CDR3 has 12 amino acids. CDR1 is MDHEN and CDR2 is SYDVKM in the germline V gene. The ends were cut back, 5 bases at V and 3 bases at J, with 8 bases in the middle. The full variable domain, with the rest looked up from reference TRBV28 and TRBJ2-7, is DVKVTQSSRYLVKRTGEKVFLECVQDMDHENMFWYRQDPGLGLRLIYFSYDVKMKEKGDIPEGYSVSREKKERFSLILESASTNQTSMYLCASSGTVYEQYFGPGTRLTVT.

This clonotype was detected ten times or more. The rearrangement uses TRBV4-1 and TRBJ2-7; tentatively, D is TRBD1 (6 bases). V shed 4 bases and J shed 6 bases, with 16 bases lying between them. The germline V gene encodes CDR1 MGHRA and CDR2 YSYEKL. The CDR3 loop spans 14 amino acids. The CDR3: CASSPFGTGFEQYF. CDR3 DNA sequence: TGCGCCAGCAGCCCCTTCGGCACAGGGTTCGAGCAGTACTTC.

This clonotype was observed at least ten times. The chain couples TRBV25-1 to TRBJ2-7, with a weak D call TRBD1 (5 bases). Trimming shortened V by 7 bases and J by 5 bases, and 18 bases separated the two germline ends. The CDR3 has 14 residues. Germline V gene lookup returns CDR1 MGHDK and CDR2 SYGVNS. CDR3 nucleotide sequence: TGTGCCAGCATCGGTGCCAGGGAAACGGACGAGCAGTACTTC. As protein: CASIGARETDEQYF.

This clonotype was seen at least ten times. The rearrangement uses TRBV6-2 or TRBV6-3 and TRBJ2-7, with 8 positions matching TRBD1. CDR1 and CDR2 (germline): MNHEY, SVGEGT. Unmatched junction bases numbered 19, after V lost 2 bases and J lost 4 bases. The CDR3 totals 19 residues. CDR3 sequence (DNA): TGTGCCAGCAGTTACGCTCCGGGACAGGCCGGGAAAGGGGATTACGAGCAGTACTTC. Amino acids: CASSYAPGQAGKGDYEQYF.

At least ten counts were recorded for this clonotype. The chain is built from TRBV28 and TRBJ2-7, with 16 bases fitting TRBD2. V lost 5 bases and J lost 4; bases outside the gene matches: 11. From germline, CDR1 is MDHEN and CDR2 SYDVKM. The CDR3 contains 18 residues. As DNA, the CDR3 is TGTGCCAGCAGTCCCTCCGGGACTAGCGGGAGGGCCGGATACGAGCAGTACTTC. Protein sequence: CASSPSGTSGRAGYEQYF.

The sample holds a few counts of this clonotype. This chain connects TRBV24-1 to TRBJ2-2, with D perhaps TRBD1 (6 bases). Germline V lookup: CDR1 KGHDR, CDR2 SFDVKD. V lost 2 bases to trimming and J lost 7 bases, with 13 bases between them. CDR3 length: 15 amino acids. The DNA for the CDR3 is TGTGCCACCAGTGATTCCGGGTCAGGGGACGGGGAGCTGTTTTTT. It specifies CATSDSGSGDGELFF.